This TCR beta chain emerged from a study of control samples from healthy donors and cancer patients. TCRdb's copy holds only in-frame clones and misses some; the assay was immunoSEQ multiplex PCR. The sample contains about 150,000 clones, 88% of which appear only once. Sequencing was carried out using blood. This TCR was sampled from a man between 18 and 35 years old in good health.

DNA of the CDR3: TGTGCCAGCAGCTTAATGAACGGGGAGCTGTTTTTT. It encodes CASSLMNGELFF. This chain connects TRBV7-2 to TRBJ2-2; no clear D gene. This CDR3 is built from 12 residues. Trimming cost V 2 bases and J 7 bases, with 5 bases left between them. The germline gives CDR1 SGHTA, CDR2 FQGNSA.